Presented here are 10 T cell receptor beta chains from one specimen sequenced in a study of OX40 agonist ivuxolimab in advanced cancers. Sequenced by immunoSEQ multiplex PCR; TCRdb stores in-frame clones only, minus some. The sample lists around 35,000 clones, around 80% occurring once. The starting material was CD4+ or CD8+ T cells sorted from blood, obtained in a trial of the OX40 agonist ivuxolimab. These TCRs come from an adult with an advanced solid tumor such as melanoma, head and neck, liver or kidney cancer.

This clone was seen more than once but under ten times. This specimen includes other DNA sequences encoding the same CDR3. The CDR3 here is CASSPRGLAYEQYF. In nucleotides, the CDR3 is TGTGCCAGCAGCCCCCGGGGCTTAGCCTACGAGCAGTACTTC. V is TRBV27 and J is TRBJ2-7, with D perhaps assigned TRBD1 or TRBD2 (5 bases each). From germline, CDR1 is MNHEY and CDR2 SMNVEV (reference sequence). The CDR3 has 14 residues. The V end lost 6 bases, the J end lost 2 bases, and 14 bases lay between the germline ends.

The chain recombines TRBV7-9 with TRBJ1-1; D is ambiguous. V was pared by 5 bases and J by 4 bases, with 20 bases between. The CDR3 is 16 amino acids. Per germline, CDR1 SEHNR and CDR2 FQNEAQ (reference sequence). CDR3 residues: CASSRTLAGAGTEAFF. CDR3 in DNA: TGTGCCAGCAGCCGTACACTGGCAGGAGCAGGCACTGAAGCTTTCTTT.

This chain uses TRBV5-1 with TRBJ2-7, with a tentative D call TRBD1 (6 bases). The CDR3 covers 15 residues. Between the trimmed V and J ends, which lost 4 bases and 5 bases, there was a span of 19 bases. The germline CDR1 and CDR2 sequences are SGHRS and YFSETQ. The CDR3 sequence is CASSLTGRTIDEQYF. CDR3 DNA: TGCGCCAGCAGCCTGACAGGAAGGACGATCGACGAGCAGTACTTC.

The V call is TRBV15, the J call TRBJ2-2; TRBD2 matches at 9 bases. The germline CDR1 and CDR2 sequences are LNHNV and YYDKDF (reference sequence). CDR3 length: 15 residues. Trimming removed 0 bases from V and 6 bases from J; junction bases left unmatched: 2. The DNA of the CDR3 is TGTGCCACCAGCAGAGATAGCGGGGGTGCCGGGGAGCTGTTTTTT. The encoded protein is CATSRDSGGAGELFF. Variable domain in full (rest from reference TRBV15 and TRBJ2-2): DAMVIQNPRYQVTQFGKPVTLSCSQTLNHNVMYWYQQKSSQAPKLLFHYYDKDFNNEADTPDNFQSRRPNTSFCFLDIRSPGLGDTAMYLCATSRDSGGAGELFFGEGSRLTVL.

The gene calls are TRBV30 and TRBJ1-5; D perhaps matches TRBD1 (6 bases). The CDR3 has 15 residues. Per germline, CDR1 GTSNPN and CDR2 SVGIG (reference sequence). V was pared by 0 bases and J by 0 bases, with 9 bases between. The CDR3 here is CAWSVGGNSNQPQHF. CDR3 in DNA: TGTGCCTGGAGTGTAGGGGGTAATAGCAATCAGCCCCAGCATTTT.

In DNA, the CDR3 is TGTGCCAGCAGTGAAACACTAAACTATGGCTACACCTTC. Translating it yields CASSETLNYGYTF. The chain joins TRBV2 to TRBJ1-2; D gene ambiguous. The germline gives CDR1 SNHLY, CDR2 FYNNEI. Trimming cost V 2 bases and J 2 bases, with 6 bases left between them. The CDR3 has 13 residues.

The chain carries TRBV7-8 and TRBJ2-5, with D possibly matching TRBD1 (7 bases). The CDR3 runs 17 residues. The V gene's germline CDR1 is SGHVS and CDR2 FQNEAQ. V shed 1 base and J shed 5 bases, with 20 bases lying between them. This chain's CDR3 is CASSLGSSGTRGETQYF. Written as DNA, the CDR3 is TGTGCCAGCAGCTTAGGTAGTAGCGGCACCAGGGGGGAGACCCAGTACTTC.

The chain employs TRBV10-3 and TRBJ1-5; 9 bases line up with TRBD1. Per germline, CDR1 ENHRY and CDR2 SYGVKD. This CDR3 has 13 residues. The junction had 7 bases not matched to a gene; V was cut back by 9 bases and J by 7 bases. The CDR3 DNA reads TGTGCCATTCAACAGGGGGCAGGGCAGCCCCAGCATTTT. Its protein is CAIQQGAGQPQHF.

The CDR3 nucleotides read TGTGCCAGCAGCTACCTAGCTGCTGGGACATCGGCGGGGAAACTGTTTTTT. This translates into CASSYLAAGTSAGKLFF. The chain couples TRBV5-6 to TRBJ1-4; the D gene is possibly TRBD1 (6 bases). The CDR3 spans 17 residues. CDR1 and CDR2 (germline): SGHDT, YYEEEE. Trimming cost V 3 bases and J 11 bases, with 26 bases left between them.

To note about this clone: The same CDR3 arises from other DNA sequences in this sample as well. The V gene is TRBV18, the J gene TRBJ2-3; no clear D. V was clipped by 3 bases and J by 3 bases, with 10 bases between them. Germline values: CDR1 KGHSH, CDR2 LQKENI. The CDR3 spans 14 residues. The CDR3 spells CASSPSGLTDTQYF. The DNA of the CDR3 is TGTGCCAGCTCACCTTCCGGGTTAACAGATACGCAGTATTTT.